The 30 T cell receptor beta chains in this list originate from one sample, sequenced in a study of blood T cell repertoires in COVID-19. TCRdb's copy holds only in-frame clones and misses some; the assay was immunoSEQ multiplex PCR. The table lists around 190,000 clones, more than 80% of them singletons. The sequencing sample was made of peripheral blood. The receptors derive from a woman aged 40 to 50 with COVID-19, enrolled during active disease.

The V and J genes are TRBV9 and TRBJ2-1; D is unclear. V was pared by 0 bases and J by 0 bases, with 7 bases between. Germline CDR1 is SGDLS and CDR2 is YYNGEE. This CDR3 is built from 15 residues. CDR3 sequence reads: CASSVEYPSYNEQFF. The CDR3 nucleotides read TGTGCCAGCAGCGTAGAATATCCCTCCTACAATGAGCAGTTCTTC.

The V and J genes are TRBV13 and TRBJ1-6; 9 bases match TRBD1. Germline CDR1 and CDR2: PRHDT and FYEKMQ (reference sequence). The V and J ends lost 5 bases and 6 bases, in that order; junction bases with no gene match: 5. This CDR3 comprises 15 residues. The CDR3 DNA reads TGTGCCAGCAGCCGACAGGGGGTGCTTAATTCACCCCTCCACTTT. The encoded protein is CASSRQGVLNSPLHF.

CDR3 amino acids: CASSSSPSSYNEQFF. DNA for the CDR3: TGTGCCAGCAGTAGTAGCCCGAGCTCCTACAATGAGCAGTTCTTC. V gene TRBV9 combines with J gene TRBJ2-1; D not resolved. V was pared by 5 bases and J by 0 bases, with 12 bases between. CDR1 is SGDLS and CDR2 is YYNGEE in the germline V gene. This CDR3 has 15 residues.

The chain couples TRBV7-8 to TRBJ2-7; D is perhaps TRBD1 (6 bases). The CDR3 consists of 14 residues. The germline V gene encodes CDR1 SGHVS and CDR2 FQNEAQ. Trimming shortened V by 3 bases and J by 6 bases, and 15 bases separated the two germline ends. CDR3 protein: CASSLLRVGAEQYV. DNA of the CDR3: TGTGCCAGCAGCTTGCTACGGGTGGGGGCCGAGCAGTACGTC.

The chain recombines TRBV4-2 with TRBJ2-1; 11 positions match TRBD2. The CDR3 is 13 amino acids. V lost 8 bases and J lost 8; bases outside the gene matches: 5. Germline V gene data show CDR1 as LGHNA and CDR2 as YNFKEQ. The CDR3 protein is CASGSGGAYEQFF. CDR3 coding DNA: TGTGCCAGCGGTAGCGGGGGGGCTTATGAGCAGTTCTTC.

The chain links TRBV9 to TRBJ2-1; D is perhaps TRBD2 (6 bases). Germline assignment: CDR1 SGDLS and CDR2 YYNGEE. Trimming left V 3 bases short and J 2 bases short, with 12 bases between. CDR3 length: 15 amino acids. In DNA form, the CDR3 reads TGTGCCAGCAGCGCCCAACTAGCAACCTACAATGAGCAGTTCTTC. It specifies CASSAQLATYNEQFF.

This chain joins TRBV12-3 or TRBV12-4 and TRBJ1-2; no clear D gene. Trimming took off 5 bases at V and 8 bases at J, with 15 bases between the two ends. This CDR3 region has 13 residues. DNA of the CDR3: TGTGCCAGCAGTCACCCAGGTGGGAGGGGCTACACCTTC. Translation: CASSHPGGRGYTF.

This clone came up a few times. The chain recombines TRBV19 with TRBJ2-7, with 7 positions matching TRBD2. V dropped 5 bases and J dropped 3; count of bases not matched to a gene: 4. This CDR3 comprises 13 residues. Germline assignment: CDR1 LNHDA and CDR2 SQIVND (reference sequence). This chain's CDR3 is CASSLPGGYEQYF. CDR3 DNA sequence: TGTGCCAGTAGTCTCCCGGGAGGCTACGAGCAGTACTTC.

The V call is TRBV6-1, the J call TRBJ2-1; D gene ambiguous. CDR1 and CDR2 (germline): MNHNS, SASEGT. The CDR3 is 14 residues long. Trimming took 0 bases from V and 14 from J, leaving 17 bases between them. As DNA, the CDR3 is TGTGCCAGCAGTGAAGCTGGCCAGGTAGGAAAGGAGTTCTTC. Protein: CASSEAGQVGKEFF.

The CDR3 DNA follows: TGTGCCAGCAGCTGGGGGACTAGCGGGATCAATGAGCAGTTCTTC. Translating it yields CASSWGTSGINEQFF. The chain joins TRBV7-8 to TRBJ2-1, with 13 bases identical to TRBD2. This CDR3 is built from 15 residues. Germline values: CDR1 SGHVS, CDR2 FQNEAQ. Trimming at V came to 4 bases and at J to 6 bases, leaving 3 bases not matched to a gene. Looking up the rest from reference TRBV7-8 and TRBJ2-1 gives the full variable domain: GAGVSQSPRYKVAKRGQDVALRCDPISGHVSLFWYQQALGQGPEFLTYFQNEAQLDKSGLPSDRFFAERPEGSVSTLKIQRTQQEDSAVYLCASSWGTSGINEQFFGPGTRLTVL.

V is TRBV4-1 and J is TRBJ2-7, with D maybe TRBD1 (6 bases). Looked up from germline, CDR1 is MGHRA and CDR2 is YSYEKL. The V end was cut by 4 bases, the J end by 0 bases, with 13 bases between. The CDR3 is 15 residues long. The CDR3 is CASSPVGAGSYEQYF. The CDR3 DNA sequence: TGCGCCAGCAGCCCTGTGGGGGCAGGCTCCTACGAGCAGTACTTC.

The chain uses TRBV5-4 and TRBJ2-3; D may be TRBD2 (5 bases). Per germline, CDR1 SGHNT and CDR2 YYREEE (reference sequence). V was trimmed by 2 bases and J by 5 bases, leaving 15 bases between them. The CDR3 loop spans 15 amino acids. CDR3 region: CASSFVAGPRDTQYF. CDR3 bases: TGTGCCAGCAGCTTTGTCGCGGGTCCTAGAGATACGCAGTATTTT.

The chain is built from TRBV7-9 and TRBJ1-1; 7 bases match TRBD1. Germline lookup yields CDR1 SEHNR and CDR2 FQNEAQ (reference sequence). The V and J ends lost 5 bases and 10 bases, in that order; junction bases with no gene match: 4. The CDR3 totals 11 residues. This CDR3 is CASSRRQGAFF. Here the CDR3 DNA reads TGTGCCAGCAGCAGACGACAGGGAGCTTTCTTT.

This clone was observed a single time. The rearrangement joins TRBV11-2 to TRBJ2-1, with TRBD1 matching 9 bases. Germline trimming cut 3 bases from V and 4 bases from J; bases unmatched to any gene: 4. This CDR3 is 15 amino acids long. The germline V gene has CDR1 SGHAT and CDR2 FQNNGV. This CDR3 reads CASSLGTGNYNEQFF. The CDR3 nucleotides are TGTGCCAGCAGCTTGGGGACAGGGAATTACAATGAGCAGTTCTTC.

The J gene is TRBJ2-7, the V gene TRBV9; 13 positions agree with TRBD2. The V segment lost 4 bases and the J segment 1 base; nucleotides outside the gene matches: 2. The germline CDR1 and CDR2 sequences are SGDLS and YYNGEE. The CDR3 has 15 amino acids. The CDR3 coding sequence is TGTGCCAGCAGCCCACTAGCGGGAGGGTCCTACGAGCAGTACTTC. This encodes CASSPLAGGSYEQYF.

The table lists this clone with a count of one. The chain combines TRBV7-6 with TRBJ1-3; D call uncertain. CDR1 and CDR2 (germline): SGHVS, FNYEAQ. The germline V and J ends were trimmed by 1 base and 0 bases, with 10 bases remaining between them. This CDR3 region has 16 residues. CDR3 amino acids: CASSLGLRSSGNTIYF. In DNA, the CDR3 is TGTGCCAGCAGCTTAGGACTTAGGAGCTCTGGAAACACCATATATTTT.

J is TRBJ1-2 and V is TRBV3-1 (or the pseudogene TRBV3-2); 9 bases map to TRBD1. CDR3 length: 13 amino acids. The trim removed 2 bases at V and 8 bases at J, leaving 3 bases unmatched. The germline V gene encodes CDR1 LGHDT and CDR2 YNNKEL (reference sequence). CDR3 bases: TGTGCCAGCAGCCAAACAGGGGGCTACGGCTACACCTTC. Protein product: CASSQTGGYGYTF.

The CDR3 nucleotides read TGTGCCAGCAGCGTAGCGGGACTTAACGAAGGCTACACCTTC. Protein sequence: CASSVAGLNEGYTF. V usage is TRBV9 and J usage is TRBJ1-2; a possible D gene is TRBD1 (5 bases). The germline CDR1 and CDR2 sequences are SGDLS and YYNGEE. The CDR3 is made up of 14 amino acids. Trimming cost V 0 bases and J 8 bases, with 14 bases left between them.

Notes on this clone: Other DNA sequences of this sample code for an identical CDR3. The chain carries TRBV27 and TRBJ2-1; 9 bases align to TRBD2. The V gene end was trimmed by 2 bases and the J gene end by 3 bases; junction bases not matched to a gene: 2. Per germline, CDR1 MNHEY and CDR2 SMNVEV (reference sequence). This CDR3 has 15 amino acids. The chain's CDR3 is CASSLSSGGYNEQFF. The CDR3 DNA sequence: TGTGCCAGCAGTTTAAGTAGCGGGGGCTACAATGAGCAGTTCTTC.

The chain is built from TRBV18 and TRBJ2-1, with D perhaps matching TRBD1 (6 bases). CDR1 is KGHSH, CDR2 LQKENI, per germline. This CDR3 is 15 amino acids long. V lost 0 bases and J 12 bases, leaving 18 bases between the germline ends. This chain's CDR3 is CASSPPGASTESQFF. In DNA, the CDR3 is TGTGCCAGCTCACCACCGGGGGCCTCGACTGAATCGCAGTTCTTC.

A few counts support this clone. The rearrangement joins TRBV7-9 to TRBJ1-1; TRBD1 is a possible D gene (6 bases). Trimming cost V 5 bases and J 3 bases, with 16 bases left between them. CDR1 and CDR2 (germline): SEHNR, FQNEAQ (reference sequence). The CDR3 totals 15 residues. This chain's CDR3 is CASSPQGRADTEAFF. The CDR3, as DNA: TGTGCCAGCAGCCCTCAGGGGAGAGCGGACACTGAAGCTTTCTTT.

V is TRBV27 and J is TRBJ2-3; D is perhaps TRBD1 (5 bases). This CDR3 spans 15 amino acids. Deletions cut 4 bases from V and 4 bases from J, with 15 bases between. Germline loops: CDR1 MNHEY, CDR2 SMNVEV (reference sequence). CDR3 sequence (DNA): TGTGCCAGCAGTTGGGTTTCTCAGGGCGCAGATACGCAGTATTTT. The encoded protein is CASSWVSQGADTQYF.

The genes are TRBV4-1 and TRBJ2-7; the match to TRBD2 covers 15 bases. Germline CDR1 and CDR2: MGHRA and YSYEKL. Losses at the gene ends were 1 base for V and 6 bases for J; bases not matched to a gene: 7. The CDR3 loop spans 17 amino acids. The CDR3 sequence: CASSQATGTSGRIEQYF. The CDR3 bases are TGCGCCAGCAGCCAAGCAACCGGGACTAGCGGGAGGATCGAGCAGTACTTC.

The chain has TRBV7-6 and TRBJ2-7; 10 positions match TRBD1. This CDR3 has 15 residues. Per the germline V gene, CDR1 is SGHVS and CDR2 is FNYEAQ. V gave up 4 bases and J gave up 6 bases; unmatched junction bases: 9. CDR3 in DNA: TGTGCCAGCAGCTCCCGCCCGGGACAGGGGACCGAGCAGTACTTC. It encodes CASSSRPGQGTEQYF.

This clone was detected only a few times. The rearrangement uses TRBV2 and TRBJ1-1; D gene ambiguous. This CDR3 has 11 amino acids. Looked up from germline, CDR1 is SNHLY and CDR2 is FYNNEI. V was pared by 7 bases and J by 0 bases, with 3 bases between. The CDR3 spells CASTLNTEAFF. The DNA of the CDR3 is TGTGCCAGCACCTTGAACACTGAAGCTTTCTTT.

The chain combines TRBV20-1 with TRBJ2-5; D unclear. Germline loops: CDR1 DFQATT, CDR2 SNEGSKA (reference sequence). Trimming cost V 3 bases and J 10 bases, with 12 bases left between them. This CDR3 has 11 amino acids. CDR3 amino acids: CSASERVDQYF. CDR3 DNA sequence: TGCAGTGCTAGCGAGCGTGTCGACCAGTACTTC.

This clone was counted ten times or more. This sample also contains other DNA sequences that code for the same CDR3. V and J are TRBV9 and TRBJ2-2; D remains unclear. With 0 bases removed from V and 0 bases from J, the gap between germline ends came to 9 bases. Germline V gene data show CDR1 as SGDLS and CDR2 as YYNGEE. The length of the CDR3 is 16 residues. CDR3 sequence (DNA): TGTGCCAGCAGCGTAGTTGCAGGCGCGAACACCGGGGAGCTGTTTTTT. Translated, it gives CASSVVAGANTGELFF.

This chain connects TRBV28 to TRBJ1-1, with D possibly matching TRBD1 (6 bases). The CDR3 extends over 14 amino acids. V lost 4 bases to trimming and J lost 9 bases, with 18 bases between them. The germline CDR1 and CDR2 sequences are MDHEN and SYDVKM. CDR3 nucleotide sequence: TGTGCCAGCAGTTACACCGGGACACAATTTCAAGCTTTCTTT. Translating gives CASSYTGTQFQAFF.

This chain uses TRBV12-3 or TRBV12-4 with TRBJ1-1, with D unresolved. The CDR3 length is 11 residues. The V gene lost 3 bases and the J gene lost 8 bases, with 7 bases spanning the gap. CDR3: CASSFGKEAFF. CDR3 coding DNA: TGTGCCAGCAGTTTCGGTAAAGAAGCTTTCTTT.

CDR3 nucleotides: TGTGCCAGCATACGGTGGACAACCTACGAGCAGTACGTC. This gives the protein CASIRWTTYEQYV. The V gene is TRBV7-9, the J gene TRBJ2-7; D perhaps matches TRBD1 (5 bases). Trimming removed 7 bases from V and 2 bases from J, with 12 bases in between. From germline, CDR1 is SEHNR and CDR2 FQNEAQ (reference sequence). This CDR3 spans 13 amino acids.